This T cell receptor (beta chain) emerged from a study of blood T cell repertoires in COVID-19. About the study: Samples came from the United States, Italy and Spain, spanning acute and convalescent COVID-19. T cells, B-cell-depleted T cells, or PBMCs supplied cDNA or gDNA.

Trimming cost V 4 bases and J 1 base, with 8 bases left between them. CDR1 SGHKS and CDR2 YYEKEE come from the germline V gene (reference sequence). The CDR3 is 13 residues long. Original methodology: Estimation of nucleated cell counts relied on the amplification of reference gene primers. TCRdb's table, derived via immunoSEQ multiplex PCR, lists solely in-frame clones and lacks some. D and trimming come from the DNA, and the V and J calls and clone size come from that table. The sample contains tens of thousands of clones, about 87% of which appear only once. This rearrangement joins TRBV5-5 to TRBJ1-1; D is uncertain. This clonotype was sampled from a human donor in a cohort sampled during active COVID-19. The sample comprised peripheral blood. Here the CDR3 reads CASSLTANTEAFF. The CDR3 DNA reads TGTGCCAGCAGCCTTACAGCGAACACTGAAGCTTTCTTT.